The 5 T cell receptor beta chains reported below all come from one sample, sequenced in a study of blood T cell repertoires in COVID-19. Repertoires were generated with immunoSEQ multiplex PCR, while TCRdb's copy carries only in-frame clones and drops some. This table has approximately 240,000 clones, 70% to 90% appearing once. The sequenced sample consisted of peripheral blood. These receptors all come from a woman in her late teens or twenties who had recovered from COVID-19.

V and J are TRBV28 and TRBJ2-5; possible D gene TRBD2, 6 bases. V lost 4 bases and J 0 bases, leaving 9 bases between the germline ends. There are 14 residues in the CDR3. Germline CDR1 and CDR2: MDHEN and SYDVKM. CDR3 nucleotide sequence: TGTGCCAGCAGTTCTGGGGGGTACCAAGAGACCCAGTACTTC. The encoded protein is CASSSGGYQETQYF.

This chain joins TRBV3-1 (or the pseudogene TRBV3-2) and TRBJ1-5; TRBD1 might be the D (6 bases). The V gene's germline CDR1 is LGHDT and CDR2 YNNKEL (reference sequence). This CDR3 comprises 17 residues. V gave up 1 base and J gave up 0 bases, with 13 bases separating them. The CDR3 region has the DNA TGTGCCAGCAGCCAAGGCTACAGGGTGGATAGCAATCAGCCCCAGCATTTT. This codes for CASSQGYRVDSNQPQHF.

The V gene is TRBV5-4, the J gene TRBJ2-7; 8 bases fit TRBD1. CDR1 and CDR2 from the germline V gene are SGHNT and YYREEE (reference sequence). There are 16 residues in the CDR3. The trim removed 2 bases at V and 3 bases at J, leaving 10 bases unmatched. CDR3: CASSFYGTGFLYEQYF. CDR3 DNA: TGTGCCAGCAGCTTTTATGGGACAGGATTTCTCTACGAGCAGTACTTC. Complete variable domain (other parts from reference TRBV5-4 and TRBJ2-7): ETGVTQSPTHLIKTRGQQVTLRCSSQSGHNTVSWYQQALGQGPQFIFQYYREEENGRGNFPPRFSGLQFPNYSSELNVNALELDDSALYLCASSFYGTGFLYEQYFGPGTRLTVT.

There are a few counts of this clone. J is TRBJ2-7 and V is TRBV7-9; unclear D gene. Germline loops: CDR1 SEHNR, CDR2 FQNEAQ (reference sequence). Trimming removed 3 bases from V and 2 bases from J, with 5 bases in between. There are 12 residues in the CDR3. CDR3 DNA sequence: TGTGCCAGCAGCTTCGTTACCTACGAGCAGTACTTC. This codes for CASSFVTYEQYF. Variable domain in full (rest from reference TRBV7-9 and TRBJ2-7): DTGVSQNPRHKITKRGQNVTFRCDPISEHNRLYWYRQTLGQGPEFLTYFQNEAQLEKSRLLSDRFSAERPKGSFSTLEIQRTEQGDSAMYLCASSFVTYEQYFGPGTRLTVT.

The table lists this clone with a few counts. Distinct nucleotide sequences in the sample also encode this CDR3. The rearrangement links TRBV18 to TRBJ1-1; D is undetermined. The CDR3 length is 13 residues. CDR1 is KGHSH and CDR2 is LQKENI in the germline V gene. V shed 6 bases and J shed 2 bases, with 10 bases lying between them. The CDR3 reads CASSRTGNTEAFF. The CDR3 DNA sequence: TGTGCCAGCTCCCGGACTGGAAACACTGAAGCTTTCTTT.